Each of the 19 T cell receptor beta chains below was sequenced from the same sample in a study of radiotherapy plus CTLA-4 blockade in lung cancer. Only in-frame clones appear in the TCRdb table, and some are missing; sequencing was by immunoSEQ multiplex PCR. The sample lists about 60,000 clones; roughly three quarters were seen once. The sample was peripheral blood, taken from a patient treated with radiotherapy plus ipilimumab. These receptors originate from a human donor with non-small cell lung cancer who had a complete response to radiotherapy plus ipilimumab.

V gene TRBV7-3 combines with J gene TRBJ2-7, with TRBD1 identical over 11 bases. J was trimmed by 6 bases and V by 1 base; bases with no gene match: 8. The CDR3 is 16 residues long. Germline CDR1 and CDR2: SGHTA and FQGTGA. Here the CDR3 reads CASSLNPLGTGGEQYF. CDR3 nucleotide sequence: TGTGCCAGCAGCTTAAATCCCCTCGGGACAGGGGGCGAGCAGTACTTC.

This clone rates as medium-sized. The genes are TRBV10-3 and TRBJ1-1; TRBD1 might be the D (6 bases). This CDR3 spans 13 amino acids. Germline V gene lookup returns CDR1 ENHRY and CDR2 SYGVKD. V was clipped by 5 bases and J by 4 bases, with 11 bases between them. In nucleotides, the CDR3 is TGTGCCATCAGTCCGGGACACCCCACTGAAGCTTTCTTT. Protein: CAISPGHPTEAFF.

J is TRBJ1-2 and V is TRBV19; D unclear. CDR1 is LNHDA, CDR2 SQIVND, per germline (reference sequence). This CDR3 has 12 residues. CDR3 sequence reads: CEMRPTNYGYTF. The CDR3 DNA reads as TGTGAGATGCGGCCGACTAACTATGGCTACACCTTC.

This clone was seen a single time. This chain links TRBV5-6 with TRBJ2-2, with 11 bases fitting TRBD2. CDR1 is SGHDT and CDR2 is YYEEEE in the germline V gene. The J segment lost 1 base and the V segment lost 3 bases, leaving 2 bases of the junction unmatched. There are 16 residues in the CDR3. The CDR3 here is CASSWGTSGNTGELFF. CDR3 in DNA: TGTGCCAGCAGCTGGGGGACTAGCGGGAACACCGGGGAGCTGTTTTTT.

The chain is built from TRBV11-2 and TRBJ1-2, with a possible D match to TRBD1 (6 bases). Per germline, CDR1 SGHAT and CDR2 FQNNGV. CDR3 length: 15 residues. Trimming shortened V by 5 bases and J by 2 bases, and 15 bases separated the two germline ends. The CDR3 loop reads CASSLQGPLNYGYTF. CDR3 DNA: TGTGCCAGCAGCCTTCAGGGGCCCTTAAACTATGGCTACACCTTC.

This clone came up a few times. The rearrangement joins TRBV7-9 to TRBJ1-4; D is unresolved. This CDR3 spans 13 amino acids. The germline V gene has CDR1 SEHNR and CDR2 FQNEAQ (reference sequence). Deletions cut 1 base from V and 8 bases from J, with 8 bases between. The CDR3 DNA follows: TGTGCCAGCAGCTTAGGGGCAGGAGAAAAACTGTTTTTT. Translating gives CASSLGAGEKLFF.

This chain uses TRBV29-1 with TRBJ2-5, with 7 bases lining up with TRBD2. The V segment lost 3 bases and the J segment 0 bases; nucleotides outside the gene matches: 19. CDR1 is SQVTM, CDR2 ANQGSEA, per germline. This CDR3 has 19 amino acids. The CDR3 reads CSVDVFYRAGVPNQETQYF. The CDR3 region has the DNA TGCAGCGTTGACGTCTTTTATAGGGCGGGAGTCCCCAACCAAGAGACCCAGTACTTC.

The V gene is TRBV2, the J gene TRBJ2-5; the match to TRBD2 covers 10 bases. V lost 4 bases to trimming and J lost 2 bases; unmatched junction nucleotides: 1. Germline values: CDR1 SNHLY, CDR2 FYNNEI. The CDR3 covers 14 residues. DNA for the CDR3: TGTGCCAGCAGTGGACTAGCGGGTCAAGAGACCCAGTACTTC. Residues: CASSGLAGQETQYF.

The chain couples TRBV7-8 to TRBJ1-6; perhaps TRBD1 as D (5 bases). V was pared by 1 base and J by 11 bases, with 15 bases between. The CDR3 has 15 amino acids. Germline-derived CDR1 and CDR2 are SGHVS and FQNEAQ. This CDR3 reads CASSLVRAGKPPLHF. The CDR3 DNA sequence: TGTGCCAGCAGCTTAGTTCGGGCAGGGAAGCCACCCCTCCACTTT.

The rearrangement joins TRBV11-2 to TRBJ1-2; D is possibly TRBD1 (6 bases). The germline V and J ends were trimmed by 5 bases and 4 bases, with 17 bases remaining between them. The CDR3 loop spans 15 amino acids. From germline, CDR1 is SGHAT and CDR2 FQNNGV. CDR3 DNA sequence: TGTGCCAGCAGCCCGGGATTGGGGGCCGCCTATGGCTACACCTTC. Its protein is CASSPGLGAAYGYTF.

The chain joins TRBV19 to TRBJ1-1; 9 bases are shared with TRBD1. Germline CDR1 is LNHDA and CDR2 is SQIVND (reference sequence). V lost 6 bases to trimming and J lost 0 bases; unmatched junction nucleotides: 8. The length of the CDR3 is 16 residues. The CDR3 region has the DNA TGTGCCAGTAGGAGATTGACAGGGGGGATGAACACTGAAGCTTTCTTT. This translates into CASRRLTGGMNTEAFF.

V is TRBV2 and J is TRBJ1-2; unclear D gene. The CDR3 runs to 12 residues. The germline CDR1 and CDR2 sequences are SNHLY and FYNNEI. The V end lost 4 bases, the J end lost 1 base, and 4 bases lay between the germline ends. DNA for the CDR3: TGTGCCAGCAGTGTCTATAACTATGGCTACACCTTC. Translation: CASSVYNYGYTF.

The V call is TRBV5-1, the J call TRBJ2-7; 7 bases map to TRBD2. Germline loops: CDR1 SGHRS, CDR2 YFSETQ. The CDR3 has 16 residues. Trimming removed 4 bases from V and 2 bases from J; junction bases left unmatched: 12. CDR3 nucleotides: TGCGCCAGCAGCCCCGGCGGGGCTAGCGGACCCTACGAGCAGTACTTC. Encoded protein: CASSPGGASGPYEQYF.

CDR3 protein: CASSTDGTGSYEQYF. CDR3 DNA: TGTGCCAGCAGCACGGACGGGACAGGGTCCTACGAGCAGTACTTC. The J gene is TRBJ2-7, the V gene TRBV7-2; 9 bases fit TRBD1. This CDR3 has 15 amino acids. With V trimmed by 5 bases and J by 1 base, 6 bases remained unmatched. CDR1 SGHTA and CDR2 FQGNSA come from the germline V gene.

The chain uses TRBV28 and TRBJ1-5, with D uncertain. This CDR3 comprises 13 residues. CDR1 and CDR2 (germline): MDHEN, SYDVKM. The germline V and J ends were trimmed by 7 bases and 6 bases, with 13 bases remaining between them. The CDR3 reads CASTRRAGQPQHF. CDR3 DNA sequence: TGTGCCAGCACCCGGCGGGCAGGTCAGCCCCAGCATTTT.

The V call is TRBV5-4, the J call TRBJ2-5; 7 nucleotides match TRBD1. The CDR3 totals 13 residues. Germline trimming cut 3 bases from V and 4 bases from J; bases unmatched to any gene: 3. Germline CDR1 and CDR2: SGHNT and YYREEE (reference sequence). The CDR3: CASSSSGGETQYF. The CDR3 region has the DNA TGTGCCAGCAGCTCCTCAGGGGGAGAGACCCAGTACTTC. Variable domain in full (rest from reference TRBV5-4 and TRBJ2-5): ETGVTQSPTHLIKTRGQQVTLRCSSQSGHNTVSWYQQALGQGPQFIFQYYREEENGRGNFPPRFSGLQFPNYSSELNVNALELDDSALYLCASSSSGGETQYFGPGTRLLVL.

This sequence joins TRBV7-3 and TRBJ1-2; D is possibly TRBD1 (6 bases). Germline lookup yields CDR1 SGHTA and CDR2 FQGTGA. Trimming removed 5 bases from V and 2 bases from J, with 18 bases in between. This CDR3 spans 16 amino acids. CDR3 residues: CASSVSGASANYGYTF. The DNA of the CDR3 is TGTGCCAGCAGCGTATCAGGGGCCAGCGCAAACTATGGCTACACCTTC.

The chain employs TRBV5-8 and TRBJ2-5, with TRBD1 matching 11 bases. Germline assignment: CDR1 SGHTS and CDR2 YDEGEE. V was pared by 2 bases and J by 5 bases, with 5 bases of the junction left unmatched. The CDR3 length is 15 residues. The CDR3 is CASSLGQGALETQYF. The CDR3 bases are TGTGCCAGCAGCTTAGGACAGGGGGCCTTGGAGACCCAGTACTTC.

J is TRBJ2-5 and V is TRBV28; TRBD2 is a possible D gene (6 bases). The germline V and J ends were trimmed by 2 bases and 2 bases, with 15 bases remaining between them. This CDR3 is 16 amino acids long. The germline gives CDR1 MDHEN, CDR2 SYDVKM. CDR3 residues: CASSLRRGDEQETQYF. The CDR3 DNA follows: TGTGCCAGCAGTTTAAGGAGGGGCGATGAACAAGAGACCCAGTACTTC.